These T cell receptor beta chains were read from a single sample in a study of blood T cells in healthy people across ages. TCRdb reanalysed the 5' RACE reads using MiXCR and keeps one entry per CDR3 protein. In the table there are hundreds of thousands of distinct CDR3 sequences, less than 45% of which are singletons. Sequenced input: blood. The receptors originated from an elderly man in good health. CDR3s include the opening cysteine and the closing phenylalanine or tryptophan. The D gene is left open where the match is weak. Rows give clone size only sometimes, using once, few, many, or a class for an expanded clone.

D	size	V	J	DNA	CDR3
-	few	TRBV29-1	TRBJ2-5	TGCAGCGTTGATGAGAATCTCTTGGGGGGGACCCAGTACTTC	CSVDENLLGGTQYF
TRBD2	-	TRBV24-1	TRBJ2-1	TGTGCCACCATGGGGACTAGCGGGAGATATGAGCAGTTCTTC	CATMGTSGRYEQFF
-	-	TRBV29-1	TRBJ2-1	TGCAGCGTTGAAAGCAGGTACAATGAGCAGTTCTTC	CSVESRYNEQFF
TRBD1	-	TRBV28	TRBJ2-7	TGTGCCAGCAGCATTACAGGGGGGCTAGTTAGCAACGAGCAGTACTTC	CASSITGGLVSNEQYF
TRBD2	-	TRBV7-2	TRBJ2-5	TGTGCCAGCAGCTTAGTTGCTAGCGGGACGGGATACAATAATGAGCAGTACTTC	CASSLVASGTGYNNEQYF
TRBD1	few	TRBV20-1	TRBJ1-5	TGCAGTGCTAGAGAAGGGGGACAGGGGGTCAATCAGCCCCAGCATTTT	CSAREGGQGVNQPQHF
-	-	TRBV15	TRBJ1-4	TGTGCCACCAGTGACGGACAGTTGGAAAAACTGTTTTTT	CATSDGQLEKLFF
-	-	TRBV5-5	TRBJ2-5	TGTGCCAGCAGCTTTACAGGGAGCGAGACCCAGTACTTC	CASSFTGSETQYF
-	-	TRBV27	TRBJ2-7	TGTGCCAGCAGTTTACTTCGGACTAACGAGCAGTACTTC	CASSLLRTNEQYF
-	-	TRBV11-3	TRBJ2-3	TGTGCCAGCAGCGGGACCCTCACAGATACGCAGTATTTT	CASSGTLTDTQYF
-	-	TRBV7-9	TRBJ2-6	TGTGCCAGCAGCTTAGGTACTCCCAGTTCTGGGGCCAACGTCCTGACTTTC	CASSLGTPSSGANVLTF
TRBD1	-	TRBV12-3/TRBV12-4	TRBJ2-2	TGTGCCAGCAGGAGACAGGGCCAAAACACCGGGGAGCTGTTTTTT	CASRRQGQNTGELFF
TRBD1	few	TRBV7-2	TRBJ2-7	TGTGCCAGCAGCTTACGGGACAGGGGCGAGCAGTACTTC	CASSLRDRGEQYF
TRBD1	-	TRBV19	TRBJ2-1	TGTGCCAGTAAAACCGGGACAGGGGGGAGGAATGAGCAGTTCTTC	CASKTGTGGRNEQFF
-	many	TRBV7-2	TRBJ2-6	TGTGCCAGCAGCGGTAGCTCTGGGGCCAACGTCCTGACTTTC	CASSGSSGANVLTF
TRBD1	-	TRBV6-5	TRBJ2-5	TGTGCCAGCAGTTACTTTAAAAACGACAGGGAAGAGACCCAGTACTTC	CASSYFKNDREETQYF
-	-	TRBV6-2/TRBV6-3	TRBJ1-1	TGTGCCAGCAGTTACCCAGACCGGGAAGCTTTCTTT	CASSYPDREAFF
TRBD1	few	TRBV9	TRBJ2-3	TGTGCCAGCAGTGGGACAGCTACAGATACGCAGTATTTT	CASSGTATDTQYF
-	-	TRBV2	TRBJ1-2	TGTGCCAGCAGCGCGGCAGAGTATGGCTACACCTTC	CASSAAEYGYTF
-	-	TRBV20-1	TRBJ2-3	TGCAGTGCTGTTGGGGGCCAGGGTCACATTACAGATACGCAGTATTTT	CSAVGGQGHITDTQYF
TRBD1	once	TRBV27	TRBJ1-1	TGTGCCAGCAGTACAAGGACAGGGAGGAACGCTGAAGCTTTCTTT	CASSTRTGRNAEAFF
-	few	TRBV12-3/TRBV12-4	TRBJ1-5	TGTGCCAGCAGTTTTAGGGACGGCGGCAATCAGCCCCAGCATTTT	CASSFRDGGNQPQHF
-	-	TRBV9	TRBJ2-5	TGTGCCAGCAGCTACTCGGGGGCCAAAGAGACCCAGTACTTC	CASSYSGAKETQYF
TRBD1	-	TRBV7-2	TRBJ1-2	TGTGCCGGCAGCGCGGGACAGAACTATGGCTACACCTTC	CAGSAGQNYGYTF